These 9 T cell receptor beta chains came from one sample sequenced in a study of shared clonotypes between healthy human individuals. TCRdb's copy holds only in-frame clones and misses some; the assay was immunoSEQ multiplex PCR. The sample consists of 150,000 to 200,000 clones, approximately 60% of them appearing once. Sequencing input: memory CD4+ T cells sorted from blood. Sample subset: CD45RA-negative fraction. The source of these receptors is a man aged 25-40 years in good health.

V gene TRBV5-8 combines with J gene TRBJ2-7; D may match TRBD1 or TRBD2 (5 bases each). V lost 0 bases and J 2 bases, leaving 12 bases between the germline ends. CDR3 size: 15 residues. Germline assignment: CDR1 SGHTS and CDR2 YDEGEE. CDR3 sequence: CASSLAYGAAYEQYF. DNA of the CDR3: TGTGCCAGCAGCTTGGCTTACGGGGCAGCCTACGAGCAGTACTTC.

The chain carries TRBV2 and TRBJ1-1; D is undetermined. Germline CDR1 SNHLY, CDR2 FYNNEI. V lost 0 bases and J 11 bases, leaving 10 bases between the germline ends. The CDR3 has 12 amino acids. CDR3: CASSEAQDTAFF. In DNA, the CDR3 is TGTGCCAGCAGTGAAGCCCAAGACACGGCTTTCTTT.

The CDR3 is CASSLGGTGYEGGYYEQYF. CDR3 nucleotide sequence: TGTGCCAGCAGCCTAGGGGGGACAGGGTACGAGGGAGGGTACTACGAGCAGTACTTC. This sequence joins TRBV7-2 and TRBJ2-7; the match to TRBD1 covers 9 bases. J was trimmed by 3 bases and V by 5 bases; bases with no gene match: 20. Germline V CDR1 and CDR2: SGHTA, FQGNSA. The CDR3 consists of 19 residues.

Written as DNA, the CDR3 is TGTGCCAGCAGTGCAGTCAACGGTGATAGCAATCAGCCCCAGCATTTT. It encodes CASSAVNGDSNQPQHF. V and J are TRBV6-1 and TRBJ1-5; D remains unclear. V was cut by 4 bases and J by 0 bases, with 13 bases left in between. The CDR3 covers 16 residues. The germline V gene encodes CDR1 MNHNS and CDR2 SASEGT.

This clone was seen a few times. V usage is TRBV28 and J usage is TRBJ2-1; D is possibly TRBD1 or TRBD2 (5 bases each). CDR3 size: 17 residues. Germline CDR1 and CDR2: MDHEN and SYDVKM. The germline V and J ends were trimmed by 2 bases and 4 bases, with 18 bases remaining between them. The CDR3 spells CASSLEKGRVAYNEQFF. For the CDR3, the DNA is TGTGCCAGCAGTTTAGAGAAGGGACGGGTTGCGTACAATGAGCAGTTCTTC.

Only one count was recorded for this clone. The chain uses TRBV27 and TRBJ2-7, with TRBD1 matching 9 bases. Looked up from germline, CDR1 is MNHEY and CDR2 is SMNVEV (reference sequence). V gave up 0 bases and J gave up 4 bases; unmatched junction bases: 4. This CDR3 is 15 amino acids long. DNA of the CDR3: TGTGCCAGCAGTTTATCTGGGACAGGGAGATACGAGCAGTACTTC. As protein: CASSLSGTGRYEQYF.

The rearrangement uses TRBV5-4 and TRBJ1-2; D might be TRBD1 (6 bases). V gave up 2 bases and J gave up 4 bases, with 15 bases separating them. Germline V lookup: CDR1 SGHNT, CDR2 YYREEE (reference sequence). The CDR3 runs 15 residues. The CDR3 loop reads CASSLKQGDSYGYTF. The CDR3 DNA reads TGTGCCAGCAGCTTAAAACAGGGCGATAGCTATGGCTACACCTTC.

The chain couples TRBV18 to TRBJ1-5; D is perhaps TRBD1 (5 bases). The germline V gene encodes CDR1 KGHSH and CDR2 LQKENI. The CDR3 runs to 13 residues. The germline V and J ends were trimmed by 8 bases and 5 bases, with 13 bases remaining between them. CDR3 in DNA: TGTGCCAGCGCTGGGGGGTCCGATCAGCCCCAGCATTTT. It specifies CASAGGSDQPQHF. The entire variable domain, with the rest obtained from reference TRBV18 and TRBJ1-5, is as follows: NAGVMQNPRHLVRRRGQEARLRCSPMKGHSHVYWYRQLPEEGLKFMVYLQKENIIDESGMPKERFSAEFPKEGPSILRIQQVVRGDSAAYFCASAGGSDQPQHFGDGTRLSIL.

The V gene is TRBV18, the J gene TRBJ1-3; a weak D match, TRBD1 (6 bases). V lost 2 bases and J lost 0, with 11 bases in between. The CDR3 sequence is 16 residues long. Germline V gene data show CDR1 as KGHSH and CDR2 as LQKENI. CDR3 sequence (DNA): TGTGCCAGCTCACCAGTGGACAGTTTCTCTGGAAACACCATATATTTT. It is translated as CASSPVDSFSGNTIYF.